Following are 10 T cell receptor beta chains from one sample sequenced in a study of blood T cell repertoires in COVID-19. Only in-frame clones appear in the TCRdb table, and some are missing; sequencing was by immunoSEQ multiplex PCR. The sample consists of more than 110,000 clones, about four fifths of them appearing once. Sequencing used peripheral blood. These TCRs come from a human donor in a cohort sampled during active COVID-19.

The V and J genes are TRBV6-1 and TRBJ2-1; 7 nucleotides match TRBD1. After removal of 5 bases from V and 6 bases from J, the junction contained 10 bases not matched to a gene. The germline V gene encodes CDR1 MNHNS and CDR2 SASEGT. The CDR3 totals 15 residues. In DNA form, the CDR3 reads TGTGCCAGCAGTCCAACAACGGGACAGCCCAATGAGCAGTTCTTC. Translated: CASSPTTGQPNEQFF.

V and J are TRBV2 and TRBJ1-1; D unresolved. V was trimmed by 5 bases and J by 0 bases, leaving 7 bases between them. This CDR3 is built from 13 residues. Germline CDR1 SNHLY, CDR2 FYNNEI. CDR3: CASSQVLNTEAFF. As DNA, the CDR3 is TGTGCCAGCAGTCAGGTCTTGAACACTGAAGCTTTCTTT. Full variable domain (outside the CDR3, taken from reference TRBV2 and TRBJ1-1): EPEVTQTPSHQVTQMGQEVILRCVPISNHLYFYWYRQILGQKVEFLVSFYNNEISEKSEIFDDQFSVERPDGSNFTLKIRSTKLEDSAMYFCASSQVLNTEAFFGQGTRLTVV.

This clone appeared a few times. The chain combines TRBV7-2 with TRBJ2-7; tentatively, D is TRBD1 (6 bases). Germline-derived CDR1 and CDR2 are SGHTA and FQGNSA. V was pared by 2 bases and J by 5 bases, with 22 bases between. This CDR3 is 17 amino acids long. CDR3 region: CASSLLPGHNLNDEQYF. In DNA form, the CDR3 reads TGTGCCAGCAGCTTACTTCCGGGACACAATTTAAACGACGAGCAGTACTTC.

The chain couples TRBV4-1 to TRBJ1-5; maybe TRBD1 (5 bases). The CDR3 length is 15 residues. Trimming shortened V by 2 bases and J by 0 bases, and 8 bases separated the two germline ends. Germline V gene sequence: CDR1 MGHRA, CDR2 YSYEKL. CDR3 sequence reads: CASSQMGGSNQPQHF. Here the CDR3 DNA reads TGCGCCAGCAGCCAAATGGGGGGTAGCAATCAGCCCCAGCATTTT.

The J gene is TRBJ2-5, the V gene TRBV10-1; D remains unclear. The CDR3 covers 13 residues. From germline, CDR1 is WNHNN and CDR2 SYGVQD (reference sequence). Trimming removed 8 bases from V and 1 base from J, with 11 bases in between. For the CDR3, the DNA is TGCGCCAGCCCCGGAGCGCTCCAAGAGACCCAGTACTTC. Its translation is CASPGALQETQYF.

The chain links TRBV7-6 to TRBJ2-7; D may be TRBD2 (6 bases). Germline CDR1 and CDR2: SGHVS and FNYEAQ. V lost 5 bases and J 7 bases, leaving 15 bases between the germline ends. The CDR3 spans 13 residues. CDR3 nucleotide sequence: TGTGCCAGCAGCCCCTATCGGGGGTGGGAGCAGTACTTC. Protein product: CASSPYRGWEQYF. Full variable domain (rest looked up from reference TRBV7-6 and TRBJ2-7): GAGVSQSPRYKVTKRGQDVALRCDPISGHVSLYWYRQALGQGPEFLTYFNYEAQQDKSGLPNDRFSAERPEGSISTLTIQRTEQRDSAMYRCASSPYRGWEQYFGPGTRLTVT.

The rearrangement joins TRBV3-1 (or the pseudogene TRBV3-2) to TRBJ2-3; D not certain. V lost 3 bases, J lost 4 bases, and 14 bases lay in between. This CDR3 has 15 residues. The V gene's germline CDR1 is LGHDT and CDR2 YNNKEL (reference sequence). CDR3 sequence (DNA): TGTGCCAGCAGCCAGCAGATCCAGAATGCAGATACGCAGTATTTT. This codes for CASSQQIQNADTQYF.

The CDR3 coding sequence is TGCGCCAGCAGCGGCACAGGGGCGCTTATAGATACGCAGTATTTT. Its translation is CASSGTGALIDTQYF. The V gene is TRBV5-1, the J gene TRBJ2-3; 7 bases align to TRBD1. The junction had 10 bases not matched to a gene; V was cut back by 4 bases and J by 5 bases. The germline CDR1 and CDR2 sequences are SGHRS and YFSETQ. This CDR3 spans 15 amino acids.

This rearrangement joins TRBV9 to TRBJ2-5; D is unresolved. The V end was cut by 0 bases, the J end by 4 bases, with 7 bases between. The germline CDR1 and CDR2 sequences are SGDLS and YYNGEE. The CDR3 length is 13 residues. CDR3 sequence: CASSVDLAETQYF. DNA of the CDR3: TGTGCCAGCAGCGTAGATTTGGCAGAGACCCAGTACTTC. Together with reference TRBV9 and TRBJ2-5, the CDR3 gives the full variable domain: DSGVTQTPKHLITATGQRVTLRCSPRSGDLSVYWYQQSLDQGLQFLIQYYNGEERAKGNILERFSAQQFPDLHSELNLSSLELGDSALYFCASSVDLAETQYFGPGTRLLVL.

The chain uses TRBV28 and TRBJ2-7; 9 bases agree with TRBD1. CDR3 length: 17 amino acids. Germline V gene sequence: CDR1 MDHEN, CDR2 SYDVKM. Trimming at V came to 2 bases and at J to 6 bases, leaving 14 bases not matched to a gene. The CDR3 bases are TGTGCCAGCAGTTTAACGAACTCCGGACAGGGGCGCGTCGAGCAGTACTTC. Translation: CASSLTNSGQGRVEQYF.